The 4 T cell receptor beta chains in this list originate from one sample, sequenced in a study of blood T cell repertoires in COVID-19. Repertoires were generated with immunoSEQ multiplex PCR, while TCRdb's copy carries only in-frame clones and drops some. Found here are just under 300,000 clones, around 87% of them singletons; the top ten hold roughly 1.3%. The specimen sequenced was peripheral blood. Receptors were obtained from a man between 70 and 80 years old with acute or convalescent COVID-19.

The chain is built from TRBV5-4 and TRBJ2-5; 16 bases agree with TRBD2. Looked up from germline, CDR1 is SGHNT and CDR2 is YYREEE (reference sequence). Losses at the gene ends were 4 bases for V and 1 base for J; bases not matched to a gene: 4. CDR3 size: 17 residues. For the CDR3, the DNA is TGTGCCAGCAGCCCCGGGACTAGCGGGGGGGCCCAAGAGACCCAGTACTTC. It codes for CASSPGTSGGAQETQYF.

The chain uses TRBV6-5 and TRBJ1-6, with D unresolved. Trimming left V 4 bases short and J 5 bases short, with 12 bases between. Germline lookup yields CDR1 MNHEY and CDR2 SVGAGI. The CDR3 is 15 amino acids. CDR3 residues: CASSWTGRHNSPLHF. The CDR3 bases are TGTGCCAGCAGTTGGACCGGGAGACATAATTCACCCCTCCACTTT.

The CDR3 sequence: CASSLTSGSVTDTQYF. The CDR3, as DNA: TGTGCCAGCAGCTTGACTAGCGGGAGTGTGACAGATACGCAGTATTTT. The chain joins TRBV5-6 to TRBJ2-3; 11 bases fit TRBD2. V dropped 1 base and J dropped 3; count of bases not matched to a gene: 4. CDR3 length equals 16 residues. Germline V gene lookup returns CDR1 SGHDT and CDR2 YYEEEE.

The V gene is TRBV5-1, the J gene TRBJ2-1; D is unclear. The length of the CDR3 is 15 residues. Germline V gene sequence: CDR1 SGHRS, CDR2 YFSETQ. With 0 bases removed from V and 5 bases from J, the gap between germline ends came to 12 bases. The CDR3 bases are TGCGCCAGCAGCTTGGATGGCAGTTCGAACAATGAGCAGTTCTTC. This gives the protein CASSLDGSSNNEQFF.